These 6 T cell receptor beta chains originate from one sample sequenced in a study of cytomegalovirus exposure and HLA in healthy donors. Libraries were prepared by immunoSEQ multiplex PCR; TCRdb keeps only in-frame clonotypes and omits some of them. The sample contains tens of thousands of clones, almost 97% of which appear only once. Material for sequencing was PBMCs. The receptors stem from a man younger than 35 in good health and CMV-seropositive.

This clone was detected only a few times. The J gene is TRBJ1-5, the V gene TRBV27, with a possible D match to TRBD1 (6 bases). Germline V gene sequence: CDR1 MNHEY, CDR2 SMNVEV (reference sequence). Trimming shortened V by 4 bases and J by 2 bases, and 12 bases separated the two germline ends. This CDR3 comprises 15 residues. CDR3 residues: CASSSGEGGNQPQHF. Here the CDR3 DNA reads TGTGCCAGCAGTTCAGGGGAAGGGGGCAATCAGCCCCAGCATTTT.

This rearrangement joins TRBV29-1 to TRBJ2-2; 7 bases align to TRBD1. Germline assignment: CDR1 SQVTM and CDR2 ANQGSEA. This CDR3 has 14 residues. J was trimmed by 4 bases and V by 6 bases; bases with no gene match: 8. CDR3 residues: CSVNEGGSTGELFF. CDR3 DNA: TGCAGCGTGAATGAAGGGGGCAGCACCGGGGAGCTGTTTTTT.

CDR3 nucleotide sequence: TGTGCCAGCAGCTTAAACTCCGGGAGGGCCGCCGGGGAGCTGTTTTTT. This translates into CASSLNSGRAAGELFF. This sequence joins TRBV13 and TRBJ2-2; TRBD2 aligns across 8 bases. Germline V gene lookup returns CDR1 PRHDT and CDR2 FYEKMQ (reference sequence). The CDR3 contains 16 residues. J gave up 6 bases and V 2 bases, and 8 bases lay outside the gene matches.

The CDR3 sequence is CASSEGGYMLNMNTEAFF. The CDR3 region has the DNA TGTGCCAGCAGTGAAGGAGGGTACATGCTGAACATGAACACTGAAGCTTTCTTT. The rearrangement joins TRBV6-1 to TRBJ1-1, with no clear D. The germline V gene encodes CDR1 MNHNS and CDR2 SASEGT. The CDR3 consists of 18 residues. V shed 1 base and J shed 0 bases, with 18 bases lying between them.

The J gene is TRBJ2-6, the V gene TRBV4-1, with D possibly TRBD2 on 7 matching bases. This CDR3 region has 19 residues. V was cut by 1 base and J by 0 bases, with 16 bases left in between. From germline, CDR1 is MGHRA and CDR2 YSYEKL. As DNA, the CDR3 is TGCGCCAGCAGCCAAGGGGCCCGGGGGGCGTTCTCTGGGGCCAACGTCCTGACTTTC. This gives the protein CASSQGARGAFSGANVLTF.

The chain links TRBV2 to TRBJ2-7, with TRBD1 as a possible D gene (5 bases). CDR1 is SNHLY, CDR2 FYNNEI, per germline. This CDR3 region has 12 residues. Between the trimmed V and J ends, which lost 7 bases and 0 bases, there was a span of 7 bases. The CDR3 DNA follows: TGTGCCAGCATTACAGGCTCCTACGAGCAGTACTTC. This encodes CASITGSYEQYF.